These 25 T cell receptor beta chains originate from one sample sequenced in a study of T-cell reconstitution after alpha-beta-depleted transplantation in children. Unique molecular identifiers were incorporated into the prepared TCRbeta library. TCRdb ran MiXCR on the PCR reads and lists one entry per CDR3 protein. The sample shows around 500,000 distinct CDR3 sequences, more than 20% of them seen only once. Sequencing was performed on PBMCs, mostly from graft donor cells, taken 360 days after TCRalphabeta/CD19-depleted stem cell transplant. The receptors come from a boy younger than two who had a stem cell transplant for acute myeloid leukemia, so the T cells may come from the graft donor.

This clonotype was counted many times. The rearrangement links TRBV20-1 to TRBJ1-2; a possible D gene is TRBD1 (6 bases). V dropped 0 bases and J dropped 4 bases, with 15 bases sitting between them. Germline CDR1 reads DFQATT; CDR2 reads SNEGSKA (reference sequence). This CDR3 spans 15 amino acids. CDR3 DNA: TGCAGTGCTAGAGATCTAAGGGGGGGACCCTATGGCTACACCTTC. Residues: CSARDLRGGPYGYTF.

This rearrangement joins TRBV24-1 to TRBJ1-5; 7 nucleotides agree with TRBD1. Germline V lookup: CDR1 KGHDR, CDR2 SFDVKD. The CDR3 runs 17 residues. J gave up 2 bases and V 10 bases, and 16 bases lay outside the gene matches. CDR3 sequence reads: CATAGWDSQNGNQPQHF. The CDR3 coding sequence is TGTGCCACAGCAGGTTGGGACAGCCAAAATGGCAATCAGCCCCAGCATTTT.

This clonotype was counted a few times. The chain combines TRBV20-1 with TRBJ2-1; 10 bases match TRBD2. The J segment lost 4 bases and the V segment lost 3 bases, leaving 6 bases of the junction unmatched. The CDR3 has 15 amino acids. Germline V gives CDR1 DFQATT, CDR2 SNEGSKA (reference sequence). The CDR3 sequence is CSASGGTSAYNEQFF. In nucleotides, the CDR3 is TGCAGTGCTAGCGGGGGGACTAGCGCTTACAATGAGCAGTTCTTC.

The V and J genes are TRBV20-1 and TRBJ2-7; 8 nucleotides match TRBD1. The CDR3 loop spans 15 amino acids. V dropped 0 bases and J dropped 3; count of bases not matched to a gene: 7. Germline assignment: CDR1 DFQATT and CDR2 SNEGSKA (reference sequence). The CDR3 DNA sequence: TGCAGTGCTAGAGACCCGGGACAGGCCCACTACGAGCAGTACGTC. Amino acids: CSARDPGQAHYEQYV.

CDR3 residues: CSARAAGGQIYEQYF. The CDR3 DNA sequence: TGCAGTGCTAGAGCAGCAGGGGGCCAAATCTACGAGCAGTACTTC. V usage is TRBV20-1 and J usage is TRBJ2-7; 8 nucleotides match TRBD1. The germline V gene has CDR1 DFQATT and CDR2 SNEGSKA (reference sequence). This CDR3 spans 15 amino acids. Trimming cost V 1 base and J 3 bases; bases outside gene matches: 8.

This clonotype was recorded many times. The genes are TRBV7-2 and TRBJ2-2, with 9 bases lining up with TRBD1. The V and J ends lost 2 bases and 7 bases, in that order; junction bases with no gene match: 8. Germline V gene lookup returns CDR1 SGHTA and CDR2 FQGNSA. The CDR3 consists of 16 residues. The CDR3 loop reads CASSLSQGAAYGELFF. CDR3 in DNA: TGTGCCAGCAGCTTATCACAGGGGGCTGCTTACGGGGAGCTGTTTTTT.

This sequence joins TRBV5-1 and TRBJ1-2; no clear D gene. In germline, CDR1 is SGHRS, CDR2 YFSETQ. This CDR3 is 14 amino acids long. V lost 4 bases and J 4 bases, leaving 14 bases between the germline ends. CDR3 loop: CASSPEGTLYGYTF. CDR3 bases: TGCGCCAGCAGCCCAGAAGGAACGCTCTATGGCTACACCTTC.

The CDR3 sequence is CASSLNSGGSSYEQYF. CDR3 in DNA: TGTGCCAGCAGCTTAAATTCGGGAGGGAGCTCCTACGAGCAGTACTTC. The chain links TRBV7-9 to TRBJ2-7, with 8 nucleotides matching TRBD2. CDR1 is SEHNR and CDR2 is FQNEAQ in the germline V gene (reference sequence). Unmatched junction bases numbered 6, after V lost 2 bases and J lost 0 bases. The CDR3 totals 16 residues.

This clonotype appeared a few times. The rearrangement uses TRBV12-3 or TRBV12-4 and TRBJ2-3, with TRBD2 matching 10 bases. This CDR3 is built from 16 residues. Trimming cost V 2 bases and J 4 bases; bases outside gene matches: 6. CDR3 sequence: CASSLSGGAGSDTQYF. The DNA of the CDR3 is TGTGCCAGCAGTTTAAGCGGGGGGGCCGGGTCAGATACGCAGTATTTT.

This chain connects TRBV7-2 to TRBJ1-2; D remains ambiguous. Germline V gives CDR1 SGHTA, CDR2 FQGNSA. The V end lost 1 base, the J end lost 14 bases, and 8 bases lay between the germline ends. The CDR3 consists of 10 residues. CDR3 nucleotide sequence: TGTGCCAGCAGCTTAGGACGGCTAACCTTC. It codes for CASSLGRLTF.

This clonotype showed up just a few times. V gene TRBV10-2 combines with J gene TRBJ1-6; D is possibly TRBD1 (5 bases). From germline, CDR1 is WSHSY and CDR2 SAAADI. V was trimmed by 4 bases and J by 7 bases, leaving 14 bases between them. The CDR3 runs 15 residues. The CDR3 here is CASSVGVPRNSPLHF. As DNA, the CDR3 is TGCGCCAGCAGTGTGGGGGTCCCCCGCAATTCACCCCTCCACTTT.

Ten or more counts support this clonotype. The chain is built from TRBV28 and TRBJ2-2; 7 positions match TRBD1. The J segment lost 10 bases and the V segment lost 2 bases, leaving 7 bases of the junction unmatched. The CDR3 has 14 residues. CDR1 and CDR2 (germline): MDHEN, SYDVKM. CDR3 in amino acids: CASSLPDRAEELFF. The CDR3 coding sequence is TGTGCCAGCAGTTTACCAGACAGGGCGGAGGAGCTGTTTTTT.

This clonotype appeared a few times. The chain employs TRBV28 and TRBJ2-7; 8 bases map to TRBD2. The CDR3 covers 14 residues. Per the germline V gene, CDR1 is MDHEN and CDR2 is SYDVKM. Trimming cost V 2 bases and J 4 bases; bases outside gene matches: 4. The CDR3 reads CASSLAGGGYEQYV. The CDR3 DNA reads TGTGCCAGCAGTTTAGCGGGGGGAGGGTACGAGCAGTACGTC.

The chain couples TRBV28 to TRBJ2-7; D call uncertain. This CDR3 has 17 residues. CDR1 is MDHEN, CDR2 SYDVKM, per germline. V gave up 5 bases and J gave up 3 bases, with 23 bases separating them. DNA for the CDR3: TGTGCCAGCAGTACCCGCGTGCTCGGCTCTTCTGACTACGAGCAGTACGTC. Translated, it gives CASSTRVLGSSDYEQYV.

V is TRBV20-1 and J is TRBJ1-1; D gene unclear. CDR1 and CDR2 from the germline V gene are DFQATT and SNEGSKA (reference sequence). The length of the CDR3 is 11 residues. V lost 0 bases and J 6 bases, leaving 5 bases between the germline ends. The CDR3 DNA reads TGCAGTGCTAGAGATTCGGCTGAAGCTTTCTTT. Protein product: CSARDSAEAFF.

V is TRBV20-1 and J is TRBJ2-4; TRBD1 matches at 7 bases. The length of the CDR3 is 17 residues. CDR1 is DFQATT, CDR2 SNEGSKA, per germline (reference sequence). Unmatched junction bases numbered 14, after V lost 6 bases and J lost 0 bases. This CDR3 reads CSARVGQSFLAKNIQYF. The CDR3 DNA reads TGCAGTGCGCGGGTGGGACAGAGTTTTCTAGCCAAAAACATTCAGTACTTC.

Concerning this clonotype: One junction end disagrees with the germline gene, perhaps due to a read error. The genes are TRBV5-1 and TRBJ1-1; D remains unclear. The germline CDR1 and CDR2 sequences are SGHRS and YFSETQ. The CDR3 totals 15 residues. CDR3 sequence reads: CASSPTESSTTEASF. The CDR3, as DNA: TGCGCCAGCAGCCCTACGGAGAGTTCCACCACTGAAGCTTCCTTT.

In this sample, this clonotype turned up a few times. V gene TRBV20-1 combines with J gene TRBJ1-1; 12 bases map to TRBD1. The CDR3 loop spans 14 amino acids. With V trimmed by 5 bases and J by 9 bases, 10 bases remained unmatched. Germline V gene data show CDR1 as DFQATT and CDR2 as SNEGSKA (reference sequence). Written as DNA, the CDR3 is TGCAGTGCTCCAGCCGGGACAGGGGGCGGAAAAGCTTTCTTT. It translates to CSAPAGTGGGKAFF.

The V call is TRBV5-1, the J call TRBJ2-1; no clear D gene. The CDR3 spans 16 residues. The V end lost 3 bases, the J end lost 0 bases, and 13 bases lay between the germline ends. Per the germline V gene, CDR1 is SGHRS and CDR2 is YFSETQ. This chain's CDR3 is CASSSIQQSSYNEQFF. In DNA form, the CDR3 reads TGCGCCAGCAGCTCCATACAGCAAAGCTCCTACAATGAGCAGTTCTTC. The whole variable domain, filled in from reference TRBV5-1 and TRBJ2-1, reads KAGVTQTPRYLIKTRGQQVTLSCSPISGHRSVSWYQQTPGQGLQFLFEYFSETQRNKGNFPGRFSGRQFSNSRSEMNVSTLELGDSALYLCASSSIQQSSYNEQFFGPGTRLTVL.

This clonotype was counted many times. This chain connects TRBV29-1 to TRBJ2-3, with 8 bases lining up with TRBD2. This CDR3 has 14 residues. The V gene's germline CDR1 is SQVTM and CDR2 ANQGSEA. V dropped 4 bases and J dropped 1; count of bases not matched to a gene: 4. Written as DNA, the CDR3 is TGCAGCGTTGGACTAGCGCTCGGCACAGATACGCAGTATTTT. It specifies CSVGLALGTDTQYF.

The chain uses TRBV6-6 and TRBJ2-5, with D unclear. CDR1 and CDR2 from the germline V gene are MNHNY and SVGAGI (reference sequence). The V and J ends lost 2 bases and 5 bases respectively, with 6 bases between them. This CDR3 region has 12 residues. The CDR3 loop reads CASSYAFETQYF. The CDR3 DNA reads as TGTGCCAGCAGTTACGCGTTTGAGACCCAGTACTTC.

This clonotype was seen a handful of times. V gene TRBV12-3 or TRBV12-4 combines with J gene TRBJ2-7; D is ambiguous. V gave up 1 base and J gave up 6 bases, with 10 bases separating them. The length of the CDR3 is 13 residues. CDR3 DNA: TGTGCCAGCAGTTTAGGCACCAGCACCGAGCAGTACTTC. Amino acids: CASSLGTSTEQYF.

In its sample, this clonotype was seen a few times. This sequence joins TRBV6-5 and TRBJ1-1, with unresolved D. V lost 6 bases to trimming and J lost 0 bases, with 11 bases between them. This CDR3 is 14 amino acids long. Germline loops: CDR1 MNHEY, CDR2 SVGAGI. Here the CDR3 DNA reads TGTGCCAGCAGCCTCAGCCCTATGAACACTGAAGCTTTCTTT. Residues: CASSLSPMNTEAFF.

The chain joins TRBV18 to TRBJ1-1; the D gene is possibly TRBD1 (5 bases). This CDR3 region has 13 residues. Germline CDR1 KGHSH, CDR2 LQKENI. The V and J ends lost 4 bases and 6 bases respectively, with 12 bases between them. The CDR3, as DNA: TGTGCCAGCTCACTTCTCCTGGGGCCTGAAGCTTTCTTT. It is translated as CASSLLLGPEAFF.

This clonotype occurred many times. The chain joins TRBV29-1 to TRBJ1-2; D possibly corresponds to TRBD1 (6 bases). V shed 2 bases and J shed 8 bases, with 12 bases lying between them. The CDR3 consists of 12 residues. The germline V gene has CDR1 SQVTM and CDR2 ANQGSEA. The CDR3 is CSVEMGAQGYTF. The DNA for the CDR3 is TGCAGCGTTGAAATGGGGGCTCAAGGCTACACCTTC.